A selection of T cell receptor beta chains follows, all from one sample in a study of T cell responses to AZD1222 COVID-19 vaccine. The repertoire was sequenced with immunoSEQ multiplex PCR; TCRdb's copy has only in-frame clones and lacks some. This table has approximately 150,000 clones, about 92% appearing once. The sample was peripheral blood, taken on day 0 of AZD1222 vaccination. The origin of the receptors is an adult in good health. The CDR3 runs from the conserved cysteine through the conserved F or W. The order of the fields is J gene, D gene, V gene, clone size, CDR3 DNA, CDR3 protein. The D gene is left open where the match is weak. The size of a clone is reported for some rows only, either as once, few or many, or as a class for expanded clones.

J: TRBJ1-2
D: NA
V: TRBV18
size: NA
DNA: TGTGCCAGCTCACCGTCGGATCATGGCTACACCTTC
CDR3: CASSPSDHGYTF

J: TRBJ2-1
D: TRBD2
V: TRBV6-5
size: NA
DNA: TGTGCCAGCAGTTACTCACGTGGCGGGGGGCAGGATGAGCAGTTCTTC
CDR3: CASSYSRGGGQDEQFF

J: TRBJ2-7
D: TRBD1
V: TRBV19
size: few
DNA: TGTGCCAGTAGTCCGGGACAGACCTACGAGCAGTACTTC
CDR3: CASSPGQTYEQYF

J: TRBJ1-1
D: NA
V: TRBV5-6
size: NA
DNA: TGTGCCAGTAGACGGACAGAGAACACTGAAGCTTTCTTT
CDR3: CASRRTENTEAFF

J: TRBJ1-1
D: NA
V: TRBV19
size: once
DNA: TGTGCCAGTAGCGCTACCGGGTTTGAAGCTTTCTTT
CDR3: CASSATGFEAFF

J: TRBJ1-4
D: NA
V: TRBV2
size: NA
DNA: TGTGCCAGCAGTGAAGGGAACAATGAAAAACTGTTTTTT
CDR3: CASSEGNNEKLFF

J: TRBJ1-5
D: NA
V: TRBV6-2/TRBV6-3
size: NA
DNA: TGTGCCAGCAGTTACTCGCCCGGGGGGGATCAGCCCCAGCATTTT
CDR3: CASSYSPGGDQPQHF

J: TRBJ2-7
D: TRBD1
V: TRBV4-1
size: NA
DNA: TGCGCCAGCAGCCAAGATATGGGGACAGGGGACGACGAGCAGTACTTC
CDR3: CASSQDMGTGDDEQYF

J: TRBJ2-1
D: NA
V: TRBV6-5
size: few
DNA: TGTGCCAGCAGTTACCGGCAGGGGGGTGAGCAGTTCTTC
CDR3: CASSYRQGGEQFF

J: TRBJ2-5
D: TRBD1
V: TRBV18
size: NA
DNA: TGTGCCAGCTCGACTCGACCGGGACAGGGGGAGGACCAAGAGACCCAGTACTTC
CDR3: CASSTRPGQGEDQETQYF

J: TRBJ2-7
D: NA
V: TRBV6-4
size: NA
DNA: TGTGCCAGCAGTGACAATAAGCAGGTAAGCTCCTACGAGCAGTACTTC
CDR3: CASSDNKQVSSYEQYF

J: TRBJ1-5
D: NA
V: TRBV30
size: NA
DNA: TGTGCCTGGAGTCGGGGGGAGGGTCAGCCCCAGCATTTT
CDR3: CAWSRGEGQPQHF

J: TRBJ1-4
D: NA
V: TRBV24-1
size: NA
DNA: TGTGCCGGCCGGGGTGTGAGGGATGAAAAACTGTTTTTT
CDR3: CAGRGVRDEKLFF

J: TRBJ1-1
D: NA
V: TRBV5-1
size: NA
DNA: TGCGCCAGCAGCTTGGCTGGCGCAGGGGAGAACACTGAAGCTTTCTTT
CDR3: CASSLAGAGENTEAFF

J: TRBJ2-3
D: NA
V: TRBV2
size: NA
DNA: TGTGCCAGCAGTGAAATTGGACACCCCACAGATACGCAGTATTTT
CDR3: CASSEIGHPTDTQYF

J: TRBJ1-2
D: TRBD1
V: TRBV12-3/TRBV12-4
size: NA
DNA: TGTGCCAGCAGTTTCGACAGGGTCAGCGGCTACACCTTC
CDR3: CASSFDRVSGYTF

J: TRBJ2-7
D: NA
V: TRBV15
size: NA
DNA: TGTGCCACCAGCAGAGGCCAGGGTCCCTACGAGCAGTACTTC
CDR3: CATSRGQGPYEQYF

J: TRBJ1-3
D: NA
V: TRBV5-1
size: NA
DNA: TGCGCCAGCAGTGCCGGGCTGGCTGGAAACACCATATATTTT
CDR3: CASSAGLAGNTIYF

J: TRBJ1-5
D: NA
V: TRBV7-9
size: NA
DNA: TGTGCCAGCAGCCCTACCTCCGATCAGCCCCAGCATTTT
CDR3: CASSPTSDQPQHF

J: TRBJ1-5
D: NA
V: TRBV4-3
size: NA
DNA: TGCGCCAGCAGCCAAGATCGGGGACAGCCCCAGCATTTT
CDR3: CASSQDRGQPQHF

J: TRBJ2-1
D: NA
V: TRBV7-7
size: NA
DNA: TGTGCTAGCAGCCCCCCCGACAGCCGGTACAATGAGCAGTTCTTC
CDR3: CASSPPDSRYNEQFF

J: TRBJ2-1
D: TRBD2
V: TRBV4-1
size: once
DNA: TGCGCCAGCAGCCAAGATCGGGGGACTAGCGGGAGGAAGAGTGAGCAGTTCTTC
CDR3: CASSQDRGTSGRKSEQFF

J: TRBJ2-1
D: TRBD2
V: TRBV5-4
size: NA
DNA: TGTGCCAGCAGCATCGGACTAGCGGGATCCGCCTACAATGAGCAGTTCTTC
CDR3: CASSIGLAGSAYNEQFF

J: TRBJ1-4
D: NA
V: TRBV21-1
size: NA
DNA: TGTGCCAGCAGCAAAGGTAAGGGGCGCAGGGATGAAAAACTGTTTTTT
CDR3: CASSKGKGRRDEKLFF

J: TRBJ1-2
D: NA
V: TRBV27
size: NA
DNA: TGTGCCAGCAGTTTAAGGGGCGCATACTATGGCTACACCTTC
CDR3: CASSLRGAYYGYTF

J: TRBJ1-1
D: NA
V: TRBV3-1/TRBV3-2
size: NA
DNA: TGTGCCAGCAGCCCTTGGGTGGGGTCCACTGAAGCTTTCTTT
CDR3: CASSPWVGSTEAFF

J: TRBJ1-3
D: NA
V: TRBV11-2
size: NA
DNA: TGTGCCAGCAGCTTTTGGGGAAACACCATATATTTT
CDR3: CASSFWGNTIYF

J: TRBJ2-1
D: NA
V: TRBV7-2
size: few
DNA: TGTGCCAGCAGCTTAGGGGCTAACAATGAGCAGTTCTTC
CDR3: CASSLGANNEQFF

J: TRBJ1-1
D: NA
V: TRBV2
size: few
DNA: TGTGCCAGCAGTGTTTGGACAGTGAGCACTGAAGCTTTCTTT
CDR3: CASSVWTVSTEAFF

J: TRBJ1-2
D: NA
V: TRBV19
size: once
DNA: TGTGCCAGTAGTATAGGCCAGTATTATGGCTACACCTTC
CDR3: CASSIGQYYGYTF

J: TRBJ1-5
D: TRBD1
V: TRBV7-2
size: NA
DNA: TGTGCCAGCAGCCCCGGTCAAGGGGGCCTCTATCAGCCCCAGCATTTT
CDR3: CASSPGQGGLYQPQHF

J: TRBJ2-1
D: NA
V: TRBV18
size: NA
DNA: TGTGCCAGCTCACCTGGTCAGGGTGGCAATGAGCAGTTCTTC
CDR3: CASSPGQGGNEQFF

J: TRBJ1-3
D: NA
V: TRBV14
size: NA
DNA: TGTGCCAGCAGCCGACACTTCTCTGGAAACACCATATATTTT
CDR3: CASSRHFSGNTIYF

J: TRBJ2-7
D: NA
V: TRBV6-2/TRBV6-3
size: NA
DNA: TGTGCCAGCAGTTACTTTGCGGACTCAACCTACGAGCAGTACTTC
CDR3: CASSYFADSTYEQYF

J: TRBJ2-4
D: TRBD1
V: TRBV5-5
size: NA
DNA: TGTGCCAGCAGCAACGACAGGGGGGCAGCGGCCAAAAACATTCAGTACTTC
CDR3: CASSNDRGAAAKNIQYF

J: TRBJ2-1
D: TRBD2
V: TRBV7-8
size: NA
DNA: TGTGCCAGCAGCTTAGATGGGCTAGCGGGATTTAACCATGAGCAGTTCTTC
CDR3: CASSLDGLAGFNHEQFF

J: TRBJ2-2
D: NA
V: TRBV7-2
size: NA
DNA: TGTGCCAGCAGCAGAGGGGGAAATACCGGGGAGCTGTTTTTT
CDR3: CASSRGGNTGELFF

J: TRBJ1-2
D: NA
V: TRBV29-1
size: NA
DNA: TGCAGCGTCGCCGACGGGAACTATGGCTACACCTTC
CDR3: CSVADGNYGYTF

J: TRBJ2-1
D: TRBD2
V: TRBV5-1
size: NA
DNA: TGCGCCAGCAGCTTGGTTGGCGGGGGAGGGAATGAGCAGTTCTTC
CDR3: CASSLVGGGGNEQFF

J: TRBJ1-5
D: NA
V: TRBV11-2
size: NA
DNA: TGTGCCAGCAGCTTAGATGGGCGGTTGACCGATCAGCCCCAGCATTTT
CDR3: CASSLDGRLTDQPQHF

J: TRBJ1-2
D: NA
V: TRBV18
size: NA
DNA: TGTGCCAGCTCACCCGAGGGACGCAAAAACTATGGCTACACCTTC
CDR3: CASSPEGRKNYGYTF

J: TRBJ2-7
D: NA
V: TRBV6-2/TRBV6-3
size: NA
DNA: TGTGCCAGCAGTTCAATCCGACAGGTCAACGAGCAGTACTTC
CDR3: CASSSIRQVNEQYF